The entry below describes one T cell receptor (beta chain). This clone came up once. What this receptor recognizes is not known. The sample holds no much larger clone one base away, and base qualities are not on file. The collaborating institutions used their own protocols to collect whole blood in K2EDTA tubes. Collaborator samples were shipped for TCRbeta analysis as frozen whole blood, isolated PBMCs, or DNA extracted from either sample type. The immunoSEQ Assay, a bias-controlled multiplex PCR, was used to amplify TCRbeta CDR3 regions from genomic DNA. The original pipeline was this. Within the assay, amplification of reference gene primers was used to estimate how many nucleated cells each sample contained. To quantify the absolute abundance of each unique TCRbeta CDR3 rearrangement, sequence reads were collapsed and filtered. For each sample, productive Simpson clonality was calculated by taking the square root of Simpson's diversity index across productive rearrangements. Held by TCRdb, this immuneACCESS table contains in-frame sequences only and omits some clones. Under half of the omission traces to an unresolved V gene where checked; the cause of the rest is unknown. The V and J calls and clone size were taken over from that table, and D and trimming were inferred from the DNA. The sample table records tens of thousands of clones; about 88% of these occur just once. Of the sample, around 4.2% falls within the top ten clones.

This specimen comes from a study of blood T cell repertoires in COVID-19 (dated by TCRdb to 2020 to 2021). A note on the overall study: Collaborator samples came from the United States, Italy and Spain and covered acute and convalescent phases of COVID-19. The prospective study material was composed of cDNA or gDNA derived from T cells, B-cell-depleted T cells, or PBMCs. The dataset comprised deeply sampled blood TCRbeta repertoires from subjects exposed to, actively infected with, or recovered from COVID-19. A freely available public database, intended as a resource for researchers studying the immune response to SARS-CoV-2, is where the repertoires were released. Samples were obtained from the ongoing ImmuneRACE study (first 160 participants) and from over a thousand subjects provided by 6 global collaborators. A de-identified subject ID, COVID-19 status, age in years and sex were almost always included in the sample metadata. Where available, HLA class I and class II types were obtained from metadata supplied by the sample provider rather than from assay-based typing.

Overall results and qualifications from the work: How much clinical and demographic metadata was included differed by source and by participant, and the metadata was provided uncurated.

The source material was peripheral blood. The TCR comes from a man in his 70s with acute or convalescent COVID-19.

The CDR3 in this case is CASSVYRDPTANYGYTF. The DNA sequence reads TGTGCCAGCAGTGTATACAGGGATCCCACAGCTAACTATGGCTACACCTTC. The chain was built from TRBV2 and TRBJ1-2, and perhaps TRBD1 as D gene, on 6 matching bases. Including the terminal cysteine and phenylalanine, the CDR3 comprises 17 residues. Solely the CDR3 DNA is kept, with 51 bases framed from the first base. For CDR1 and CDR2, the germline V gene lists SNHLY and FYNNEI. The trim is 4 bases for V and 0 bases for J, with a gap of 18 bases between the germline ends.